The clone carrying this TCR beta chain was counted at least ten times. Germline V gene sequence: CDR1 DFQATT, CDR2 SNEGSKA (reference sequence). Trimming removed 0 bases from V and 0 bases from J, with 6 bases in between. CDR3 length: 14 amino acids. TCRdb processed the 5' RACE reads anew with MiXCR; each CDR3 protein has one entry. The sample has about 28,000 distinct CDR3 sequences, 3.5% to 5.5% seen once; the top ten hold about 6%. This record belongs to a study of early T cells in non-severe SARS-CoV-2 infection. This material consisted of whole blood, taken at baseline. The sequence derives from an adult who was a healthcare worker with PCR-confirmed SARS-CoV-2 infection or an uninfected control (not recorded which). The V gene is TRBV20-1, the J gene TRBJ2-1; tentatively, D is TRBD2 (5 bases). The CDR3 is CSARDTSSYNEQFF. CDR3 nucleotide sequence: TGCAGTGCTAGAGATACTAGCTCCTACAATGAGCAGTTCTTC.